One sample yielded the 8 T cell receptor beta chains listed below, sequenced in a study of blood T cell repertoires in COVID-19. The protocol was immunoSEQ multiplex PCR, while the TCRdb copy is restricted to in-frame clones and leaves out a portion. The table has almost 300,000 clones, around 86% seen once. The sequenced material came from peripheral blood. The receptors were sampled from a man in his 70s with acute or convalescent COVID-19.

The chain has TRBV9 and TRBJ2-2; tentative D call: TRBD1 (6 bases). From germline, CDR1 is SGDLS and CDR2 YYNGEE. The V end was cut by 3 bases, the J end by 6 bases, with 18 bases between. This CDR3 has 16 residues. The CDR3 spells CASSAHPGQDAGELFF. The CDR3 DNA is TGTGCCAGCAGCGCGCACCCGGGACAAGACGCCGGGGAGCTGTTTTTT.

This clone was counted once. The chain joins TRBV4-2 to TRBJ2-2; 7 positions match TRBD1. The CDR3 sequence is 15 residues long. V shed 4 bases, J shed 0 bases, and the junction held 2 bases outside the gene matches. Germline CDR1 reads LGHNA; CDR2 reads YNFKEQ. The CDR3 region has the DNA TGTGCCAGCAGCCCGCAGGGGGCGAACACCGGGGAGCTGTTTTTT. Translating gives CASSPQGANTGELFF.

V and J are TRBV7-9 and TRBJ1-5, with 7 bases aligning to TRBD1. Trimming at V came to 6 bases and at J to 7 bases, leaving 9 bases not matched to a gene. The CDR3 spans 14 residues. The germline CDR1 and CDR2 sequences are SEHNR and FQNEAQ (reference sequence). The CDR3 is CASSSDRDGQPQHF. CDR3 sequence (DNA): TGTGCCAGCAGTTCTGACAGGGACGGCCAGCCCCAGCATTTT.

The chain couples TRBV29-1 to TRBJ1-3, with D possibly being TRBD1 (5 bases). Trimming took 7 bases from V and 0 from J, leaving 16 bases between them. The CDR3 runs 15 residues. Per the germline V gene, CDR1 is SQVTM and CDR2 is ANQGSEA. The CDR3 region has the DNA TGCAGCGCCGTGACGGACACCTACTCTGGAAACACCATATATTTT. It translates to CSAVTDTYSGNTIYF.

This chain uses TRBV24-1 with TRBJ2-5; 13 positions match TRBD2. Germline V gene sequence: CDR1 KGHDR, CDR2 SFDVKD. V dropped 3 bases and J dropped 5; count of bases not matched to a gene: 8. This CDR3 spans 17 amino acids. The CDR3 region is CATSDVGLAGRGETQYF. The CDR3 DNA reads TGTGCCACCAGTGATGTGGGACTAGCGGGACGAGGGGAGACCCAGTACTTC.

The J gene is TRBJ1-1, the V gene TRBV7-2; no reliable D call. Trimming shortened V by 5 bases and J by 6 bases, and 22 bases separated the two germline ends. Germline CDR1 SGHTA, CDR2 FQGNSA. The CDR3 has 16 amino acids. The DNA of the CDR3 is TGTGCCAGCAGCCCCCTTGCGGGTGGCACGTCAGCTGAAGCTTTCTTT. This translates into CASSPLAGGTSAEAFF.

The chain recombines TRBV4-2 with TRBJ2-7, with D possibly being TRBD1 (6 bases). V was shortened by 3 bases and J by 0 bases, with 12 bases between the two germline ends. Germline CDR1 reads LGHNA; CDR2 reads YNFKEQ. The CDR3 length is 15 residues. The CDR3: CASSQEQGFSYEQYF. DNA of the CDR3: TGTGCCAGCAGCCAGGAACAGGGATTCTCCTACGAGCAGTACTTC.

The rearrangement joins TRBV19 to TRBJ2-7, with D possibly matching TRBD2 (5 bases). Trimming took off 3 bases at V and 3 bases at J, with 15 bases between the two ends. This CDR3 has 15 residues. CDR1 is LNHDA and CDR2 is SQIVND in the germline V gene (reference sequence). CDR3 sequence (DNA): TGTGCCAGTAGTATTGATCAACGAGGAGGCTACGAGCAGTACTTC. Translation: CASSIDQRGGYEQYF.